Described below is a single T cell receptor (beta chain) sequence and its context. Its specific antigen is unknown. No much larger clonotype is one base removed from it; base qualities were not supplied. Preparation of the library involved the immunoSEQ multiplex PCR assay. A mixture of 60 forward primers for TCR Vbeta segments and 13 reverse primers for TCR Jbeta segments was used in the multiplex PCR. A multiplex PCR assay on genomic DNA amplified the CDR3 region of rearranged TCR beta genes. Amplified TCR beta libraries were sequenced as 87-base-pair reads on the Illumina HiSeq System. The source study handled its data this way. A later analysis tallied around 87 million unique TCR beta chains across the 666 repertoires, and approximately 12 million of those chains were shared by two or more donors. To remove PCR and sequencing errors, raw reads were error-corrected and collapsed into unique sequences using a nearest-neighbor algorithm that merged closely related sequences. To assign V, D and J gene segments, CDR3 sequences were aligned to IMGT reference sequences. For a sequence to be retained, a match of at least six nucleotides was required to both a V gene segment and a J gene segment. A rearrangement was called productive if the CDR3 had no stop codons and remained in frame with V and J, and every other rearrangement was called non-productive. CDR3 was defined by IMGT convention, running from the second conserved V-encoded cysteine to the conserved J-encoded phenylalanine. The earlier analysis of some 550 of the donors excluded any sequence lacking an unambiguous match to a single V gene segment. In an earlier analysis of several hundred of the donors, V segments were called functional above 56.7% productive rearrangements and were called segregating when the between-donor standard deviation exceeded 5%. A statistical classification framework was built to diagnose cytomegalovirus status from the catalog of TCR beta chain sequences. In a later analysis, V and J genes were assigned by comparing TCR nucleotide sequences against IMGT/GENE-DB human TR gene sequences. The TCRdist pipeline was used in a later analysis to assign CDR3 sequences and most-parsimonious VDJ recombination scenarios. In a later analysis, each TCR beta chain was defined by its CDR3 amino acid sequence together with its V-gene family, and reads without a unique V-gene family were excluded. A later analysis removed several hundred highly shared, low-generation-probability nucleotide sequences to deal with suspected cross-contamination and a sequencing artifact. In a later analysis, a clonal expansion index was calculated for each public chain from normalized within-repertoire ranks of inferred template counts. A later analysis computed generation probabilities with a VDJ recombination model fitted to out-of-frame rearrangements, and checked the results against IGoR. In a later analysis, TCR-TCR, TCR-HLA and TCR-CMV co-occurrence was scored with hypergeometric tests, and a repertoire-size bias correction was applied to TCR pairs. A later analysis estimated false discovery rates by permuting HLA or CMV assignments 20 times. In a later analysis, co-occurring TCRs were grouped with DBSCAN, and TCRdist sequence similarity was added when clustering was performed within HLA-allele-positive subsets. For co-occurrence clustering, repertoires with fewer than 30,000 or more than 120,000 public chains were excluded, along with 4 to 6 repertoires with anomalous nucleotide sharing. Drawn from immuneACCESS, this table holds only the in-frame rearrangements with V and J called that TCRdb kept. Clones are partly lost; checked studies trace under half to an unresolved V gene and leave the rest unexplained. The DNA gave D and trimming, while V, J and clone size come from that table. This sample comprises 130,000 to 150,000 clones, 70% to 85% of them detected only once. The ten top clones hold roughly 4.2% of the sample.

V is reduced by 6 bases and J by 8 bases, leaving a spacing of 10 bases between them. According to the germline V gene, CDR1 reads SQVTM and CDR2 reads ANQGSEA. The CDR3, from cysteine to phenylalanine, totals 10 residues. Kept here is only the CDR3 DNA, which spans 30 bases and is read in frame from base 1. This specimen comes from a study of cytomegalovirus exposure and HLA in healthy donors listed by TCRdb under 2017. Looking at the study overall: An earlier analysis of approximately 640 of the donors reported approximately 270 Gb of sequence data and roughly 110 million unique TCR beta sequences from some 180 million T cells. Roughly 300 gigabases of sequencing data and around 80 million unique TCR sequences made up an early release that covered fewer than 650 HLA-typed donors. Among the roughly 430 genotyped donors, about 85% belonged to the genetic ancestry cluster associated with self-reported Caucasian donors. The study aimed to test whether signatures of past pathogen exposure could be identified by cataloging public T cell receptors. Using immunosequencing, the study profiled T cell repertoires from fewer than 850 subjects and related those repertoires to cytomegalovirus serostatus. A separate validation cohort of 100 to 150 different subjects was used in addition to the roughly 670-subject first cohort. High-throughput TCR immunosequencing, statistical association of individual TCRs with disease status, and machine learning were combined to predict cytomegalovirus infection status. To study patterns of TCR occurrence, a later analysis re-analyzed previously published TCR beta repertoires from around 700 donors and added high-resolution HLA genotyping. Rather than drawing on any new phenotypic data, the later analysis identified candidate immune exposures from TCR beta sequences and the way those sequences occurred across donors. To decide whether each TCR beta V gene segment behaved as functional or pseudogenic, an earlier analysis of approximately 590 of the donors relied on high-throughput TCR beta sequencing. Donor age, sex, ethnicity and CMV serostatus were compiled alongside the repertoire data. A later genetic analysis used genome-wide SNP genotypes for about 60% of the roughly 670 donors, treating that subset as a discovery cohort. All discovery cohort repertoires had been generated using a single sequencing platform. Both class I and class II loci were covered by HLA typing, at four-digit resolution. Typing coverage differed by locus: A, B, C, DRB1 and DQB1 were typed in roughly 629-630 donors, DQA1 in 500 to 550, DPA1 in 600 to 610, and DPB1 in 400 to 480. Because of strong linkage in the cohort, a few DR-DQ haplotypes were treated as single units for association and clustering. Among 398 genotyped donors of the cohort, an average of roughly 230,000 unique TCR beta nucleotide sequences was sequenced per donor, of which roughly 17% were non-productive.

Overall study results and their limits: In a later analysis, TCR association rates were found to vary across HLA loci, with the most associated TCRs seen for DRB1 alleles and the fewest for HLA-C alleles. Some IMGT-functional V segments, including TRBV6-2 and TRBV6-3, could not be told apart with the 87-base-pair reads, so those segments were excluded. In the study, 150 to 200 TCR beta chains were listed as associated with cytomegalovirus. A later genetic analysis reported fewer N-insertions in productive TCRs among donors in an Asian-associated ancestry cluster than the approximately 670-donor mean. A later genetic analysis associated a missense DCLRE1C variant with V-gene and J-gene trimming of TCR beta chains, and an independent cohort replicated the association. For the cohort, immune exposure information was limited to CMV serostatus. Some 15 rarely observed V segments, including chromosome 9 orphons, were excluded from the earlier analysis of 550 to 700 of the donors because counts were too low. In a later analysis, some 18,000 TCR beta sequences were associated with specific HLA alleles at a false discovery rate of 0.05. According to the authors, the approach could potentially be generalized to other disease states and immunological phenotypes. An earlier analysis of 450 to 750 of the donors showed that most TCR beta V segments appeared in productive rearrangements either about 87% or about 30% of the time, which broadly matched IMGT annotations. When HLA alleles, especially DR and DQ, strongly co-occurred, TCR associations were difficult to assign to individual alleles. Linkage disequilibrium might explain the correlated functional status among segregating V segments, but an unknown experimental factor could not be ruled out. In vitro tests confirmed that a few of the cytomegalovirus-associated TCR beta chains recognize cytomegalovirus antigens. Sequencing depth was assumed to be roughly uniform across donors in the presence/absence analyses, though that assumption may not hold. In a later analysis, most CMV-associated TCR beta chains were found to appear HLA-restricted, with HLA associations seemingly driven largely by CMV exposure. Because HLA typing was unavailable for some donors at each locus, only the typed subset was used in association tests. In a later analysis, HLA-associated TCR beta chains showed more clonal expansion and lower generation probabilities than non-associated chains that were equally common. Several of the top co-occurrence clusters appeared to be linked to parvovirus B19, influenza, CMV and Epstein-Barr virus, according to a later analysis. The cohort was sequenced for TCR beta chains only, and without alpha or paired-chain data the features that could be detected were limited. Most TCR sequences were seen in very few donors, while some public TCRs were found in many individuals. The sequencing pipeline was judged likely to have produced a cluster of highly shared sequence variants as a technical artifact. A further reported finding was that TCR beta sequences accurately predicted the HLA-A and HLA-B alleles for most subjects in the first cohort. Cytomegalovirus status was reported to be diagnosed by the classifier with high specificity and sensitivity in both the original and validation cohorts.

In total, 500 to 700 healthy bone marrow donors made up the cohort. Cohort members were all nominally healthy when sampled, although unrecorded immune exposures were likely present. The donor tested CMV seropositive, placing the donor among the 289 seropositive members of the cohort. Each donor provided a peripheral blood sample, and peripheral blood mononuclear cells were used for TCR beta sequencing. Genomic DNA extraction from the blood cell samples was performed with the Qiagen DNeasy Blood Extraction Kit. Sequenced input: PBMCs. The chain couples TRBV29-1 to TRBJ1-2; a weak D assignment points to TRBD1 (6 bases agree). This TCR was recovered from a man aged 40-55 years in good health and CMV-seropositive. In nucleotide form, the sequence is TGCAGCGTAGAACAGGGCGGCTACACCTTC. Its protein reads: CSVEQGGYTF.